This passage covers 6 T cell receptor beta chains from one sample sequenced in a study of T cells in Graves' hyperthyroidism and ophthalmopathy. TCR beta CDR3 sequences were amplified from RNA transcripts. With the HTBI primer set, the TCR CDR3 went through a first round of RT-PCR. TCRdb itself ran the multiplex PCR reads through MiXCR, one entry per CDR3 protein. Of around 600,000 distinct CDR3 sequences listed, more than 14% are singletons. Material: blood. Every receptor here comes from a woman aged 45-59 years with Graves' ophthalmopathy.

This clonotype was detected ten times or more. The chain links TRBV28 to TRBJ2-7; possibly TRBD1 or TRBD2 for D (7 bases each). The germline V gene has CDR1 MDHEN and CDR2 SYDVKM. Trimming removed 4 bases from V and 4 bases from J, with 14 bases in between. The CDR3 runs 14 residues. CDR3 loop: CASSSGGTNYEQYF. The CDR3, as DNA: TGTGCCAGCAGTTCAGGGGGGACTAATTACGAGCAGTACTTC.

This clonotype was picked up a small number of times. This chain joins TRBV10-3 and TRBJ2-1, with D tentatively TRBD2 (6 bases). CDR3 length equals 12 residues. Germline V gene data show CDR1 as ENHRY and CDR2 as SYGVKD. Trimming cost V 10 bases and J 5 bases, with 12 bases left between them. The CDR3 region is CATSGLNNEQFF. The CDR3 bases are TGTGCCACCTCGGGACTTAACAATGAGCAGTTCTTC.

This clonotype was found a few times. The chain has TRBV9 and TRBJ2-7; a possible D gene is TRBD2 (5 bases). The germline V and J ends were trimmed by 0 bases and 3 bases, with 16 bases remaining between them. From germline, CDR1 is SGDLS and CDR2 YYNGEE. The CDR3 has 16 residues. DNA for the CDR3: TGTGCCAGCAGCGTAGCGGAGAATCGAGGGTTCTACGAGCAGTACTTC. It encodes CASSVAENRGFYEQYF. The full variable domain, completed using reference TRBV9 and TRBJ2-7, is DSGVTQTPKHLITATGQRVTLRCSPRSGDLSVYWYQQSLDQGLQFLIQYYNGEERAKGNILERFSAQQFPDLHSELNLSSLELGDSALYFCASSVAENRGFYEQYFGPGTRLTVT.

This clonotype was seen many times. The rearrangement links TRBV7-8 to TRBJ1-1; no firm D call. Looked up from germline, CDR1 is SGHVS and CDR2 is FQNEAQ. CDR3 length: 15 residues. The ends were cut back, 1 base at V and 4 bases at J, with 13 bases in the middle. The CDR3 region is CASSLGKGRGTEAFF. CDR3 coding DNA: TGTGCCAGCAGCTTAGGCAAAGGGCGGGGCACTGAAGCTTTCTTT.

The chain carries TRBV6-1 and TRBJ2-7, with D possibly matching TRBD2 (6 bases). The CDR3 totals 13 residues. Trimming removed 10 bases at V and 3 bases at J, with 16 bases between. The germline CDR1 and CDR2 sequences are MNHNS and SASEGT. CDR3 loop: CATGMGGVYEQYF. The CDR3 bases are TGTGCCACCGGGATGGGGGGAGTCTACGAGCAGTACTTC.

CDR3 loop: CSVGRQVDGYTF. As DNA, the CDR3 is TGCAGCGTTGGTAGGCAGGTTGATGGCTACACCTTC. The chain recombines TRBV29-1 with TRBJ1-2; D remains ambiguous. V was cut by 4 bases and J by 6 bases, with 12 bases left in between. Germline V lookup: CDR1 SQVTM, CDR2 ANQGSEA. The CDR3 loop spans 12 amino acids. Variable domain in full (rest from reference TRBV29-1 and TRBJ1-2): SAVISQKPSRDICQRGTSLTIQCQVDSQVTMMFWYRQQPGQSLTLIATANQGSEATYESGFVIDKFPISRPNLTFSTLTVSNMSPEDSSIYLCSVGRQVDGYTFGSGTRLTVV.